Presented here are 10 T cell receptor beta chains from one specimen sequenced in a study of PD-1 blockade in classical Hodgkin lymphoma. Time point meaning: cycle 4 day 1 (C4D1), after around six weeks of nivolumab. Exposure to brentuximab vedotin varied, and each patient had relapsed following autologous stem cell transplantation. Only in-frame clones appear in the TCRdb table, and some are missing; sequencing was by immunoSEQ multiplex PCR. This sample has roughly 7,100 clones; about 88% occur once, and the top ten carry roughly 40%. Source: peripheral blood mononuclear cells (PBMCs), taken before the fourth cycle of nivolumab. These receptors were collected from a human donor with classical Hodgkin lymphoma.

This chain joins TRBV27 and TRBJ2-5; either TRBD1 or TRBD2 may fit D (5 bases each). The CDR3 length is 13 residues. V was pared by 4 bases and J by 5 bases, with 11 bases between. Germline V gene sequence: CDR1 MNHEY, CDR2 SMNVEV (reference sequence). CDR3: CASSSTRGETQYF. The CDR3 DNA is TGTGCCAGCAGTTCGACCCGGGGCGAGACCCAGTACTTC.

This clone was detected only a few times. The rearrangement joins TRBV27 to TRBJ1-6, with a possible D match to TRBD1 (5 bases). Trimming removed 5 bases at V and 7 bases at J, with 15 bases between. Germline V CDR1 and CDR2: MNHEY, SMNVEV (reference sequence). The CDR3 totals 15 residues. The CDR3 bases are TGTGCCAGCAGTCTCGGACAAGTTCGGAATTCACCCCTCCACTTT. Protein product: CASSLGQVRNSPLHF.

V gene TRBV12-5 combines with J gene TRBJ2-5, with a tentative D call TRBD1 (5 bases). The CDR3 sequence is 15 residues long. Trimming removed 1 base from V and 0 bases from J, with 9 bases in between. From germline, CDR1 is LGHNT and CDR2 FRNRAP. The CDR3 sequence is CASGLAGSYQETQYF. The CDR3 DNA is TGTGCTAGTGGTTTGGCAGGGTCGTACCAAGAGACCCAGTACTTC. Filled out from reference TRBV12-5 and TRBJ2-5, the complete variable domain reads DARVTQTPRHKVTEMGQEVTMRCQPILGHNTVFWYRQTMMQGLELLAYFRNRAPLDDSGMPKDRFSAEMPDATLATLKIQPSEPRDSAVYFCASGLAGSYQETQYFGPGTRLLVL.

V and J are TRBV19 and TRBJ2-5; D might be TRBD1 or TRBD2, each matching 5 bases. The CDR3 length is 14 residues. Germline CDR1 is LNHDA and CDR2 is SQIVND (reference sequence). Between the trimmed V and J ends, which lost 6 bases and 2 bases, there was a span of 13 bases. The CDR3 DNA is TGTGCCAGTAGGAAATCGGGGCAGCAAGAGACCCAGTACTTC. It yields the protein CASRKSGQQETQYF.

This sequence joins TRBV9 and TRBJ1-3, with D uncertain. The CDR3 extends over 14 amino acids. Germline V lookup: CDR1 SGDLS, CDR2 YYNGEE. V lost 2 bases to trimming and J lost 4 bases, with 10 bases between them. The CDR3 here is CASSVAGIGNTIYF. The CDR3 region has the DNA TGTGCCAGCAGCGTCGCGGGGATCGGAAACACCATATATTTT.

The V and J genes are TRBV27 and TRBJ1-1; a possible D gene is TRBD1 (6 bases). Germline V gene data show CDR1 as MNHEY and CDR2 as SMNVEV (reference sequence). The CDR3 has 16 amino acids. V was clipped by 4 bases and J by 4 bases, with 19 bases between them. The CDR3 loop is CASSSSYRVGSTEAFF. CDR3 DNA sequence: TGTGCCAGCAGTTCGTCCTACAGGGTCGGGAGCACTGAAGCTTTCTTT.

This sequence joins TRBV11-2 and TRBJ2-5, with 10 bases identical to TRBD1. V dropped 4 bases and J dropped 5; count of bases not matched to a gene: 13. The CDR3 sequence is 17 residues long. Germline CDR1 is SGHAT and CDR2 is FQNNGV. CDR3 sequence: CASSWPTGTGDIETQYF. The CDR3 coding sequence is TGTGCCAGCAGCTGGCCTACCGGGACAGGGGACATTGAGACCCAGTACTTC.

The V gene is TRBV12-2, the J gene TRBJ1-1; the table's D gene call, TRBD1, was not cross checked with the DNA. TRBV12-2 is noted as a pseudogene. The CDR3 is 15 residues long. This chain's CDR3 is CASRSPEGDGTEAFF. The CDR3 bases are TGTGCAAGTCGCTCACCCGAAGGGGATGGCACTGAAGCTTTCTTT.

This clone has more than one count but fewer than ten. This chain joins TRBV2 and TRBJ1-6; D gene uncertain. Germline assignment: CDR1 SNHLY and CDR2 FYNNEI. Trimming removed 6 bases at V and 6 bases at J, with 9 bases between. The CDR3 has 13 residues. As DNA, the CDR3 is TGTGCCAGCAGCCCGGTCGGTAATTCACCCCTCCACTTT. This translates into CASSPVGNSPLHF.

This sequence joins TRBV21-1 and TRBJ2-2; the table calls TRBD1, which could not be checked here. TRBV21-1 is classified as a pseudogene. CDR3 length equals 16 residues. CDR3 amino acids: CASSSPTGWDAGELFF. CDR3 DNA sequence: TGTGCCAGCAGCAGCCCGACAGGGTGGGATGCCGGGGAGCTGTTTTTT.